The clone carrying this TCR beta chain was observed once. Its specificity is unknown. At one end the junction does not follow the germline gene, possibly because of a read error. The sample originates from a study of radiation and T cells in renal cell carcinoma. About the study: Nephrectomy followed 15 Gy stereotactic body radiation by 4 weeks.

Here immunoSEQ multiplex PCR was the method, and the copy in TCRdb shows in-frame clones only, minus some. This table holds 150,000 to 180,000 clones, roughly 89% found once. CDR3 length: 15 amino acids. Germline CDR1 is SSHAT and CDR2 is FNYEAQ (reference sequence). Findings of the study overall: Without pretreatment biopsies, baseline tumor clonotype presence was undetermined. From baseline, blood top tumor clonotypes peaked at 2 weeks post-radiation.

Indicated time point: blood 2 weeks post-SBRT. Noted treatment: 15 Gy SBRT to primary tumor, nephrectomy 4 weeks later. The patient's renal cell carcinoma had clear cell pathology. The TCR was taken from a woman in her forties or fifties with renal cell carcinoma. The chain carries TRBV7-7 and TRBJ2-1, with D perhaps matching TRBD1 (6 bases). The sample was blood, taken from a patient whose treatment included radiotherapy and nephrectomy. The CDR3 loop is CASSLSDRPSNEQFF. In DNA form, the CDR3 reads TGTGCTAGCAGCTTATCCGACAGGCCCAGCAATGAGCAGTTCTTC.